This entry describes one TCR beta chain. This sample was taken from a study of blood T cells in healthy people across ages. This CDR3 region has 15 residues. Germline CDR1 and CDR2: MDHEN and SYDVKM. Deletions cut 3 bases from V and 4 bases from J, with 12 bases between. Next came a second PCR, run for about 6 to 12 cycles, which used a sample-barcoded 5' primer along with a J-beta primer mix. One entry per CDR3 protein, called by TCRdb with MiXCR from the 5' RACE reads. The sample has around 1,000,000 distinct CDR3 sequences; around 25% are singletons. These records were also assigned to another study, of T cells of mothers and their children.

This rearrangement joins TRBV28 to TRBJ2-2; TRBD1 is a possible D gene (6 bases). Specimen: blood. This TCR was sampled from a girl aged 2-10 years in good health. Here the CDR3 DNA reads TGTGCCAGCAGTTTCCACAGGGCGGGCACCGGGGAGCTGTTTTTT. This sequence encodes CASSFHRAGTGELFF.